The present T cell receptor (beta chain) was sequenced within a study of T cell responses to AZD1222 COVID-19 vaccine. Findings and limits, study-wide: Spike regions recognized by vaccine-associated CD4 TCRs spanned the protein, led by 160-218 and 743-854. Just a handful of AZD1222 recipients tested seropositive at baseline.

Assay: immunoSEQ multiplex PCR; the TCRdb copy retains only in-frame clones and omits some. Among roughly 100,000 clones, roughly nine tenths were seen once, and the ten largest hold approximately 27%. Comment on this clone: The antigen remains unidentified.

In germline, CDR1 is SNHLY, CDR2 FYNNEI. After removal of 3 bases from V and 3 bases from J, the junction contained 13 bases not matched to a gene. The CDR3 covers 18 residues. This specimen was peripheral blood, taken on day 0 of AZD1222 vaccination. This rearrangement joins TRBV2 to TRBJ2-1; 8 bases line up with TRBD1. This clonotype was obtained from an adult in good health. DNA of the CDR3: TGTGCCAGCAGTGATTCACAAGGTACAGGGGGAAACTACAATGAGCAGTTCTTC. It yields the protein CASSDSQGTGGNYNEQFF.